This TCR beta chain was profiled in a study of shared clonotypes between healthy human individuals. Naive CD8 cells lacked CD45RO, underwent positive selection for CCR7 and left out terminally differentiated effector memory CD45RA+ cells. In this sample, this clone turned up once. Sequenced by immunoSEQ multiplex PCR; TCRdb stores in-frame clones only, minus some. The sample includes roughly 650,000 clones, roughly 95% of them seen just once. The CDR3 has 12 residues. Trimming removed 0 bases from V and 3 bases from J, with 3 bases in between. Germline values: CDR1 SGHDT, CDR2 YYEEEE. The rearrangement uses TRBV5-6 and TRBJ1-1; D remains unclear. The sequenced material came from naive CD8+ T cells sorted from blood. This receptor was identified in a woman aged 25-40 years in good health. The CDR3 loop reads CASSLADTEAFF. The CDR3 DNA reads as TGTGCCAGCAGCTTGGCTGACACTGAAGCTTTCTTT.